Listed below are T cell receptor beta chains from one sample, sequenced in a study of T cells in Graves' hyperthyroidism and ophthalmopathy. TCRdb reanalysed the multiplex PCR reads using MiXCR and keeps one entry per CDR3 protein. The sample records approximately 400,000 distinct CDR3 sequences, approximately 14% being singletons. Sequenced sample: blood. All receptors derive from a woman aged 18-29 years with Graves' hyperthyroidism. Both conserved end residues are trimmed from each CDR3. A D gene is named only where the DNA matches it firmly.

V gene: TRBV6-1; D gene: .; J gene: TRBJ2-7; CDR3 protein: ASTPPAASSYEQY
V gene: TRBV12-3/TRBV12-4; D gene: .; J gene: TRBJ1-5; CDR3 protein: ASSFNGAWPQH
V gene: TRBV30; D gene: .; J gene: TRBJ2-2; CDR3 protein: AWSQTSGELF
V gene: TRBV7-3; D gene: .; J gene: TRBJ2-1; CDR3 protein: ASSFRANNEQF
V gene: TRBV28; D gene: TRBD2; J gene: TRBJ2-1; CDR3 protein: ASSLPPGRANDEQF
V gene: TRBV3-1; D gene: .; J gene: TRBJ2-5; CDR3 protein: ASSQAGEETQY
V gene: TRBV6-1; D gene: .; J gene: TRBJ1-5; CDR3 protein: ASSLTARDGPQH
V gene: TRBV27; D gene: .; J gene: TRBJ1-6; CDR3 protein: ASTSWPVRGGSPLH
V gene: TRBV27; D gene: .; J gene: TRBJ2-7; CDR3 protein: ASALWTQYEQY
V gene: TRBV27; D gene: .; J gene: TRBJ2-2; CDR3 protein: ASRSSGPNTGELF
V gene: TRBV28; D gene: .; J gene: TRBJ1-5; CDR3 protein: ASGQGGLSNQPQH
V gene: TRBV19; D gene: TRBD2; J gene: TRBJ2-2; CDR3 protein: ASRSGGNTGELF
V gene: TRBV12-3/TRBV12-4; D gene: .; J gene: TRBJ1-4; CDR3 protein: ASSGTVTNEKLF
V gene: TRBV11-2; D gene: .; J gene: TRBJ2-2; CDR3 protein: ASSFRSVFRGPVTGELF
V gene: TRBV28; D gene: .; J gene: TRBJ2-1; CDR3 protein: ASSLETGTYEQF
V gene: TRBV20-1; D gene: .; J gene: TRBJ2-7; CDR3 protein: SARAGTQTYEQY
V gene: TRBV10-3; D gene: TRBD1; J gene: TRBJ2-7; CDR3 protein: AISGYRDSAYEQY
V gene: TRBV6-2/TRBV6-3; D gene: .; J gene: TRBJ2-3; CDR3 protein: ASSYSGLGDTQY
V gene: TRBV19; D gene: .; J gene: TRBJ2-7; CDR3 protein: ASKGSGEQY
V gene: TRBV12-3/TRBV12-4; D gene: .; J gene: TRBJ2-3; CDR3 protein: ASSYYLADTQY
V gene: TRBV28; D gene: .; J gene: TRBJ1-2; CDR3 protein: ASSCHPCGSRYGYT
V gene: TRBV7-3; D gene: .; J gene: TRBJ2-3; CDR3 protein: ASSQGAGGSADTQY
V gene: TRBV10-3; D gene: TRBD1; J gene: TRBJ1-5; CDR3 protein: ASSTDRAINQPQH
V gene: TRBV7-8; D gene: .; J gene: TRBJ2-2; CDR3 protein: ASSSDRSNTGELF
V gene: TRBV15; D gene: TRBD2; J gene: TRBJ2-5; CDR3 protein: ATSGSSGGEPY
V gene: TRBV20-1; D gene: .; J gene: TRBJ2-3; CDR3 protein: SARDRAGSTDTQY
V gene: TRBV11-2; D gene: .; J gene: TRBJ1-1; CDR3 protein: ASSPQRLENTEAF
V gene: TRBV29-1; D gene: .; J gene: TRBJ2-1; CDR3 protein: SVEDRGTGNEQF
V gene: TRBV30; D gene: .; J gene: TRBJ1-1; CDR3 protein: AWSPRPGEAF
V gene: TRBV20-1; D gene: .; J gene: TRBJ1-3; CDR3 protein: SARGRDGVGNTIY
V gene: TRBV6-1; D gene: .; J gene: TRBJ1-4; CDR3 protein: ASSWDRATNGKLF
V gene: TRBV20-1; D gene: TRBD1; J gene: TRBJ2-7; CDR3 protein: SATWGQSLYKQY
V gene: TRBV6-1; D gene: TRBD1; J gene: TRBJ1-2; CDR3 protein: ASSTGQGAWGYT
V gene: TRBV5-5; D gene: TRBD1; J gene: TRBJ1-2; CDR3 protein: ASSLGDSSYGYT
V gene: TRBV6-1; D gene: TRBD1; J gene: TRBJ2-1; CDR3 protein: ASSPWGTGEGQF
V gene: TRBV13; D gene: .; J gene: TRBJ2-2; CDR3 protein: ASSSRQVNTGELF
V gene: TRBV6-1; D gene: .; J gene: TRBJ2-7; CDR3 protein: ASSWTLSSYEQY
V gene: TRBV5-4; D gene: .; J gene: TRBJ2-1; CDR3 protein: ASSLPGNEQF
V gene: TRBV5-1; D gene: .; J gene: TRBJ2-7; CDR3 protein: ASSPSSGSYEQY
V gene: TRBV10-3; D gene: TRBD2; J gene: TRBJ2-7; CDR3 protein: AIKAQRDSYEQY
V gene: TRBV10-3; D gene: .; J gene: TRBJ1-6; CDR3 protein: ATREGNSPLH
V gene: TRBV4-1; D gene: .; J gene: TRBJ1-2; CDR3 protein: ASSQGRRGSYGYT
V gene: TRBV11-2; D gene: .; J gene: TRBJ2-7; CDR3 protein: ASSLDTGPYEQY
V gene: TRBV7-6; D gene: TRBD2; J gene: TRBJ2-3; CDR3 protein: ASSTPGGGARDTQY
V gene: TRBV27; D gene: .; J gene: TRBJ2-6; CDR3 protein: ASSSWGPGANVLT
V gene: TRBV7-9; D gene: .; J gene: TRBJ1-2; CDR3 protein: ASSPHGNYGYT
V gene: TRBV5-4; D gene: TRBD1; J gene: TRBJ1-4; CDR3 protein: ASSLGGAGGANYEKLF
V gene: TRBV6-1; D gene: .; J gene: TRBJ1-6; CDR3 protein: ASSPTPWTDYNSPLH
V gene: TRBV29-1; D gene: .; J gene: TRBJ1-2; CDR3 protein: SVGDTRGYT
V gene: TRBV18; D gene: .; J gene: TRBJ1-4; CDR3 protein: ASSRYSENEKLF
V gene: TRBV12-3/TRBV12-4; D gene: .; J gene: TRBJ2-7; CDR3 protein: ASSSSNKGEQY
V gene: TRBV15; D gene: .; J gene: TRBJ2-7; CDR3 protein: ATSRGDEQY
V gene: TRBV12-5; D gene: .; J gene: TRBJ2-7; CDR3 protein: ASGLGQPYEQY
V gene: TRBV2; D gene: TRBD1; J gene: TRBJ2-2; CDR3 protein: ASRGDRSGELF
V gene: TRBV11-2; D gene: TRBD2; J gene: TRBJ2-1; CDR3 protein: ASSFSPKTSGSYNEQF
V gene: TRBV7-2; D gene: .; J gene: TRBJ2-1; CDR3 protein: ASSPFRGNEQF
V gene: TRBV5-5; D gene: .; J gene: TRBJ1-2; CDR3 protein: ASSETLLGGYGYT